The present T cell receptor beta chain was sequenced within a study of shared clonotypes between healthy human individuals. In the study overall: The people who gave samples were two women and a few men aged 18 to 49. Study-level findings and limits: Deeper or shallower sequencing was expected to change how clonotypes are shared among donors.

Using immunoSEQ multiplex PCR, the repertoire was profiled, and TCRdb retains in-frame clones only, with some absent. The table has around 500,000 clones, more than 75% seen once. Germline values: CDR1 SGHDN, CDR2 FVKESK. The CDR3 totals 14 residues. The V end was cut by 3 bases, the J end by 9 bases, with 15 bases between. About this clone: What it binds is unknown.

This chain uses TRBV14 with TRBJ2-1; TRBD2 is a possible D gene (7 bases). This sequence was found in a woman between 35 and 50 years old in good health. Some clones in this sample may be carry-over from other donors' samples. The sequencing sample was made of PBMCs. The CDR3 loop is CASSQGGGRGEQFF. The CDR3, as DNA: TGTGCCAGCAGCCAGGGAGGGGGGAGAGGTGAGCAGTTCTTC.